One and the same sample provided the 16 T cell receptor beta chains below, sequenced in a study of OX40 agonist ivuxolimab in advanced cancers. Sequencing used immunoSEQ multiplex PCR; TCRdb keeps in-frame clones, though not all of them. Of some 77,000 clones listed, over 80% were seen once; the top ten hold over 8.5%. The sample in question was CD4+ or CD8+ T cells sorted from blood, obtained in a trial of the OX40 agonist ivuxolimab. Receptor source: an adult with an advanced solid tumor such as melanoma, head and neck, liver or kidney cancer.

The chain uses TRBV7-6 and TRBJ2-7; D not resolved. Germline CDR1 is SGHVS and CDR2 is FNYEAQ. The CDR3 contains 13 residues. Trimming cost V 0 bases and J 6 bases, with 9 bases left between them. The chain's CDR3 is CASSLASGIEQYF. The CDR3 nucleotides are TGTGCCAGCAGCTTAGCGTCCGGAATCGAGCAGTACTTC.

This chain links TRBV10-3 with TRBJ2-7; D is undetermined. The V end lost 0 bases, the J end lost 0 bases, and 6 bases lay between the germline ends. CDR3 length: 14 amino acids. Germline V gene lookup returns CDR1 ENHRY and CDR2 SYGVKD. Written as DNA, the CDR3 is TGTGCCATCAGTGAGTCCCAGGACTCCTACGAGCAGTACTTC. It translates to CAISESQDSYEQYF.

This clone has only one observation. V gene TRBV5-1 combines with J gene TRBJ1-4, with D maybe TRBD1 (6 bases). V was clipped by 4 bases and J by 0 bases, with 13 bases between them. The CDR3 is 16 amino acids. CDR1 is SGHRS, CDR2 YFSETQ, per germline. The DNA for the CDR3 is TGCGCCAGCAGCGGCGCAGGGGCGACAACTAATGAAAAACTGTTTTTT. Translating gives CASSGAGATTNEKLFF.

CDR3 in DNA: TGCGCCAGCAGTGAATCCCAGAACACTGAAGCTTTCTTT. Protein sequence: CASSESQNTEAFF. This chain connects TRBV10-1 to TRBJ1-1; D gene unclear. V was trimmed by 3 bases and J by 1 base, leaving 6 bases between them. Germline values: CDR1 WNHNN, CDR2 SYGVQD (reference sequence). The CDR3 is made up of 13 amino acids.

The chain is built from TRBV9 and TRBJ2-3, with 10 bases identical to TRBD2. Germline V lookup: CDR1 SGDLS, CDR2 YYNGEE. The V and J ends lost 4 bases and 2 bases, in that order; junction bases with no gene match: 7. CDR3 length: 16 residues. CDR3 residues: CASSPISGGNTDTQYF. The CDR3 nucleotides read TGTGCCAGCAGCCCAATTAGCGGGGGGAACACAGATACGCAGTATTTT.

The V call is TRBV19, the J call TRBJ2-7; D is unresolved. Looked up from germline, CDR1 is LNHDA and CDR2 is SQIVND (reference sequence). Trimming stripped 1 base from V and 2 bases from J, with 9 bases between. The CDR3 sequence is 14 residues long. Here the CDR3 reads CASSIGSDPYEQYF. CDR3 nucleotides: TGTGCCAGTAGTATAGGGAGTGACCCCTACGAGCAGTACTTC. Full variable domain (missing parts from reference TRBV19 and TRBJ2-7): DGGITQSPKYLFRKEGQNVTLSCEQNLNHDAMYWYRQDPGQGLRLIYYSQIVNDFQKGDIAEGYSVSREKKESFPLTVTSAQKNPTAFYLCASSIGSDPYEQYFGPGTRLTVT.

CDR3 protein: CASSGRDSQETQYF. The DNA of the CDR3 is TGTGCCAGCAGCGGGCGGGACTCTCAAGAGACCCAGTACTTC. V and J are TRBV9 and TRBJ2-5, with a weak D call TRBD2 (6 bases). From germline, CDR1 is SGDLS and CDR2 YYNGEE. V was clipped by 3 bases and J by 2 bases, with 11 bases between them. CDR3 length equals 14 residues.

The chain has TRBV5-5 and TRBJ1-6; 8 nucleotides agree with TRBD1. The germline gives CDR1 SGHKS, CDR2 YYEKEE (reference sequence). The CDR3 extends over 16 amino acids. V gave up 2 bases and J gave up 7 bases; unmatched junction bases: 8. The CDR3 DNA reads TGTGCCAGCAGCTTATCAGGGGGCGGCCTAAATTCACCCCTCCACTTT. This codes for CASSLSGGGLNSPLHF.

For the CDR3, the DNA is TGCAGCGTTTTGATTCCGGGGGAGGAGACCCAGTACTTC. Its translation is CSVLIPGEETQYF. The chain carries TRBV29-1 and TRBJ2-5; D is possibly TRBD2 (6 bases). Germline CDR1 reads SQVTM; CDR2 reads ANQGSEA. This CDR3 comprises 13 residues. Trimming removed 5 bases from V and 5 bases from J, with 15 bases in between.

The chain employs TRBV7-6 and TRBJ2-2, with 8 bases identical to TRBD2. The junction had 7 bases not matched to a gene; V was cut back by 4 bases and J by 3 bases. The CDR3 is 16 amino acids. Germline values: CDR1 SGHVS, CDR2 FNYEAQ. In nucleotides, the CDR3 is TGTGCCAGCAGCTCTTCGGGGGGGGCTTACACCGGGGAGCTGTTTTTT. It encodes CASSSSGGAYTGELFF.

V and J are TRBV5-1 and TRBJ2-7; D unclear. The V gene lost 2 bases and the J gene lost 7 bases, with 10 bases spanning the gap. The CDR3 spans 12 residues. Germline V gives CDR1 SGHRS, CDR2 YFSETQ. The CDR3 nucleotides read TGCGCCAGCAGCTTCACCGTGGAGGAGCAGTACTTC. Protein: CASSFTVEEQYF.

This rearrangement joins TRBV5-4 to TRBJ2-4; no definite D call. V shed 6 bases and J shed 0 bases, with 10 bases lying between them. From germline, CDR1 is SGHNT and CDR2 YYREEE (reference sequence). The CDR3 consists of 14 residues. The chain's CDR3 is CASTEARAKNIQYF. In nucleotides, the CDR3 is TGTGCCAGCACTGAGGCTAGAGCCAAAAACATTCAGTACTTC.

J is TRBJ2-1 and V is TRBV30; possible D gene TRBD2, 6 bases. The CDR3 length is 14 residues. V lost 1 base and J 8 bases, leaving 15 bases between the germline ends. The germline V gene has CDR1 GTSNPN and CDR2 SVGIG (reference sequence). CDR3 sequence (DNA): TGTGCCTGGAGTGGGCAGGCGGGACTCGATGAGCAGTTCTTC. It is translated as CAWSGQAGLDEQFF.

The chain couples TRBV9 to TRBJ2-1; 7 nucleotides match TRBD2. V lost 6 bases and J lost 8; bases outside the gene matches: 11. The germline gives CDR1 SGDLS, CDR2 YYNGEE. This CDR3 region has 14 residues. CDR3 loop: CASTRGGGVDEQFF. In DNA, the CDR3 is TGTGCCAGCACCCGTGGGGGAGGGGTTGATGAGCAGTTCTTC.

This chain's CDR3 is CASSSPTQGNTEAFF. CDR3 bases: TGTGCCAGCAGCTCTCCGACACAGGGGAACACTGAAGCTTTCTTT. The chain has TRBV7-8 and TRBJ1-1; the D gene is possibly TRBD1 (6 bases). The CDR3 loop spans 15 amino acids. The V end was cut by 4 bases, the J end by 1 base, with 13 bases between. The V gene's germline CDR1 is SGHVS and CDR2 FQNEAQ. The whole variable domain, filled in from reference TRBV7-8 and TRBJ1-1, reads GAGVSQSPRYKVAKRGQDVALRCDPISGHVSLFWYQQALGQGPEFLTYFQNEAQLDKSGLPSDRFFAERPEGSVSTLKIQRTQQEDSAVYLCASSSPTQGNTEAFFGQGTRLTVV.

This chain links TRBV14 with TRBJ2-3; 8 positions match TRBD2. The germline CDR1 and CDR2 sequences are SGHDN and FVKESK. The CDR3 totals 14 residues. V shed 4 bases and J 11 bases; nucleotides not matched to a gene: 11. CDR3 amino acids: CASSRIPGLDGQYF. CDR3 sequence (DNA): TGTGCCAGCAGCCGAATACCGGGACTAGATGGGCAGTATTTT. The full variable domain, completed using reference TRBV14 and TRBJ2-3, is EAGVTQFPSHSVIEKGQTVTLRCDPISGHDNLYWYRRVMGKEIKFLLHFVKESKQDESGMPNNRFLAERTGGTYSTLKVQPAELEDSGVYFCASSRIPGLDGQYFGPGTRLTVL.